Following are 2 T cell receptor beta chains from one sample sequenced in a study of molecular identifiers for immune sequencing clone quantification. TCRdb reprocessed the PCR reads with MiXCR, giving one entry per CDR3 protein. The data contain 100,000 or so distinct CDR3 sequences, 36% of them singletons. Source material: naive CD8+ T cells from blood, with Jurkat cell RNA spiked in. Stated subset: FACS-sorted CD8+CD4-CCR7+CD45RA+ naive T cells. Source of these receptors: a human donor in good health. Some libraries in this study had Jurkat cell RNA spiked in.

In this sample, this clonotype turned up once. V and J are TRBV7-2 and TRBJ2-7; a weak D match, TRBD2 (5 bases). The CDR3 extends over 15 amino acids. Per the germline V gene, CDR1 is SGHTA and CDR2 is FQGNSA. Trimming stripped 4 bases from V and 0 bases from J, with 13 bases between. The CDR3 DNA reads TGTGCCAGCAGCTCCGGGATTTTTCTCTCCTACGAGCAGTACTTC. This codes for CASSSGIFLSYEQYF. The complete variable domain, with remaining parts taken from reference TRBV7-2 and TRBJ2-7, reads GAGVSQSPSNKVTEKGKDVELRCDPISGHTALYWYRQSLGQGLEFLIYFQGNSAPDKSGLPSDRFSAERTGGSVSTLTIQRTQQEDSAVYLCASSSGIFLSYEQYFGPGTRLTVT.

In the case of this clonotype: Just one base apart from a much larger clone, this may be a read error. The chain recombines TRBV7-9 with TRBJ1-6; D not certain. Looked up from germline, CDR1 is SEHNR and CDR2 is FQNEAQ (reference sequence). The CDR3 sequence is 13 residues long. CDR3 loop: CACRIQDNSPLHF. The CDR3 DNA is TGTGCCTGCAGAATCCAGGATAATTCACCCCTCCACTTT.